This TCR beta chain was recovered during a study of OX40 agonist ivuxolimab in advanced cancers. The CDR3 totals 13 residues. With V trimmed by 7 bases and J by 4 bases, 5 bases remained unmatched. Germline CDR1 is LNHDA and CDR2 is SQIVND (reference sequence). Method: immunoSEQ multiplex PCR; TCRdb's copy keeps in-frame clones and lacks some. The sample has some 100,000 clones, 70% to 90% seen once; the top ten hold 0.8% to 1%. A word on this clone: Its antigen is unknown.

Notes on the study in general: Both blood CD4+ and CD8+ T cells showed clonal growth by week 6 at 0.1 to 3.0 mg/kg.

This sequence originates from an adult with an advanced solid tumor such as melanoma, head and neck, liver or kidney cancer. The chain couples TRBV19 to TRBJ1-2; 8 bases match TRBD1. Sequences were derived from CD4+ or CD8+ T cells sorted from blood, sampled in a trial of the OX40 agonist ivuxolimab. CDR3 protein: CASNDRGGYGYTF. CDR3 DNA: TGTGCCAGTAACGACAGGGGAGGCTATGGCTACACCTTC.